These T cell receptor beta chains were read from a single sample in a study of blood T cells in healthy people across ages. TCRdb reprocessed the 5' RACE reads via MiXCR and lists one record per CDR3 protein. Of 1.2 million to 1.5 million distinct CDR3 sequences detected, roughly 59% appear once; the ten largest clones hold 6.5% to 8.5%. The sequenced sample consisted of blood. The source is a man between 18 and 35 years old in good health. Both conserved end residues are part of each CDR3. D genes are given only for firm matches. Some rows mark clone size as missing; the rest say once, few, many or name a class of expanded clone.

v_call	d_call	j_call	clone_size	cdr3_nt	cdr3_aa
TRBV27	TRBD2	TRBJ2-3	few	TGTGCCAGCAAGCCCGGGACTAGCGGCACAGATACGCAGTATTTT	CASKPGTSGTDTQYF
TRBV12-3/TRBV12-4	NA	TRBJ2-5	NA	TGTGCCAGCAGCCCTCGATACGGTGGGGAGACCCAGTACTTC	CASSPRYGGETQYF
TRBV11-3	TRBD2	TRBJ2-1	NA	TGTGCCAGCAGCCTGAGGAGACTAGCTAGCTCCTACAATGAGCAGTTCTTC	CASSLRRLASSYNEQFF
TRBV6-6	NA	TRBJ2-6	few	TGTGCCAGCAGCGGGGATCTGGGGCGAGGGGCCAACGTCCTGACTTTC	CASSGDLGRGANVLTF
TRBV20-1	NA	TRBJ2-5	NA	TGCAGTGCCGGGAATAGGCCAGAGACCCAGTACTTC	CSAGNRPETQYF
TRBV3-1	TRBD2	TRBJ2-7	NA	TGTGCCAGCCTAGGCCCCGGGACTAGCGGGGGTCGGAGCTCCTACGAGCAGTACTTC	CASLGPGTSGGRSSYEQYF
TRBV6-2/TRBV6-3	TRBD2	TRBJ2-5	once	TGTGCCAGCACCGAGACTAGCGGGGGGAGAGAGACCCAGTACTTC	CASTETSGGRETQYF
TRBV20-1	NA	TRBJ2-1	NA	TGCAGTGCCCTAAAGGGTTATCCTGAGCAGTTCTTC	CSALKGYPEQFF
TRBV6-5	NA	TRBJ1-1	NA	TGTGCCAGCAGTTGGCGAAAGGGGCCGAACACTGAAGCTTTCTTT	CASSWRKGPNTEAFF
TRBV20-1	NA	TRBJ2-7	NA	TGCAGTGCTAGAGATCGGGGGGACAGAATTTACGAGCAGTACTTC	CSARDRGDRIYEQYF
TRBV29-1	TRBD2	TRBJ2-1	few	TGCAGCGTTGACGGGTGGACTAGCGGGGGGGATGAGCAGTTCTTC	CSVDGWTSGGDEQFF
TRBV7-2	TRBD2	TRBJ2-5	few	TGTGCCAGCAGCTACCGTGGGGGGGTGGAGACCCAGTACTTC	CASSYRGGVETQYF
TRBV12-3/TRBV12-4	NA	TRBJ2-7	few	TGTGCCAGCAGTTCAGTTCACAGGGCTCGTCACGAGCAGTACTTC	CASSSVHRARHEQYF
TRBV5-1	NA	TRBJ1-5	NA	TGCGCCAGCAGCTTGGACGGACATCTCAATCAGCCCCAGCATTTT	CASSLDGHLNQPQHF
TRBV5-6	NA	TRBJ2-7	few	TGTGCCAGCAGCTTTCAAGGGTCCCCCTACGAGCAGTACTTC	CASSFQGSPYEQYF
TRBV19	NA	TRBJ2-1	NA	TGTGCCAGTAGTGGGGTATGGAATGAGCAGTTCTTC	CASSGVWNEQFF
TRBV6-5	NA	TRBJ2-7	few	TGTGCCAGCAGTGACATGGAGTTCTACGAGCAGTACTTC	CASSDMEFYEQYF
TRBV7-2	NA	TRBJ1-2	NA	TGTGCCAGCAGCGCGCTTGTTGGTGGCTACACCTTC	CASSALVGGYTF
TRBV12-3/TRBV12-4	NA	TRBJ2-7	NA	TGTGCCAGGTACAGTTTCCGACAGGCTAACGAGCAGTACTTC	CARYSFRQANEQYF
TRBV20-1	NA	TRBJ2-4	NA	TGCAGTGCTAGACCCCCGGTGGGCCAGATGCTAAACATTCAGTACTTC	CSARPPVGQMLNIQYF
TRBV20-1	TRBD2	TRBJ2-7	NA	TGCAGTGCGCTCCGTCGCGGGGGAAGCTCCTACGAGCAGTACTTC	CSALRRGGSSYEQYF
TRBV6-2/TRBV6-3	NA	TRBJ1-2	NA	TGTGCCAGCAGTCAACCACAACAGGGCTCCTATGGCTACACCTTC	CASSQPQQGSYGYTF
TRBV29-1	NA	TRBJ1-2	NA	TGCAGCGTTTTAACAGGGTGTGGCTACACCTTC	CSVLTGCGYTF
TRBV7-6	NA	TRBJ2-7	NA	TGTGCCAGCTCCCCGGCACAGGGACACCTTTACGGGCAGTACTTC	CASSPAQGHLYGQYF
TRBV6-2/TRBV6-3	TRBD2	TRBJ2-1	NA	TGTGCCAGCAGTTACCGCCTCTCAGGGACTAGCGCCACGTATGAGCAGTTCTTC	CASSYRLSGTSATYEQFF